These 4 T cell receptor beta chains originate from one sample sequenced in a study of CD8 T cells in Susac syndrome. cDNA came from roughly 0.47 to 1 ug RNA primed by random hexamers. MiXCR was run by TCRdb on the immunoSEQ multiplex PCR reads, yielding one entry per CDR3 protein. The repertoire holds approximately 220,000 distinct CDR3 sequences, with 92% as singletons. Input material: CD8+ T cells from PBMCs. These receptors originate from a human donor with multiple sclerosis.

The chain uses TRBV6-6 and TRBJ2-5, with 8 bases identical to TRBD1. Germline CDR1 and CDR2: MNHNY and SVGAGI (reference sequence). J gave up 4 bases and V 2 bases, and 3 bases lay outside the gene matches. The CDR3 is 14 residues long. The CDR3 loop reads CASSYQGQAETQYF. CDR3 bases: TGTGCCAGCAGTTACCAGGGACAGGCAGAGACCCAGTACTTC.

The chain recombines TRBV7-8 with TRBJ2-1, with D hard to call. The length of the CDR3 is 16 residues. Germline CDR1 SGHVS, CDR2 FQNEAQ. Trimming removed 1 base at V and 5 bases at J, with 15 bases between. CDR3 bases: TGTGCCAGCAGCTTAGTACCGGATACTACGCACAATGAGCAGTTCTTC. The encoded protein is CASSLVPDTTHNEQFF.

The rearrangement joins TRBV30 to TRBJ2-7; D ambiguous. V lost 0 bases and J 2 bases, leaving 5 bases between the germline ends. The length of the CDR3 is 12 residues. The V gene's germline CDR1 is GTSNPN and CDR2 SVGIG (reference sequence). CDR3 region: CAWSVSAYEQYF. The CDR3 DNA follows: TGTGCCTGGAGTGTATCGGCCTACGAGCAGTACTTC.

The V call is TRBV30, the J call TRBJ2-1; a possible D gene is TRBD2 (6 bases). CDR1 is GTSNPN and CDR2 is SVGIG in the germline V gene (reference sequence). V was pared by 8 bases and J by 0 bases, with 8 bases between. The CDR3 sequence is 12 residues long. This chain's CDR3 is CAGGSSYNEQFF. The CDR3, as DNA: TGTGCCGGAGGGAGCTCCTACAATGAGCAGTTCTTC.